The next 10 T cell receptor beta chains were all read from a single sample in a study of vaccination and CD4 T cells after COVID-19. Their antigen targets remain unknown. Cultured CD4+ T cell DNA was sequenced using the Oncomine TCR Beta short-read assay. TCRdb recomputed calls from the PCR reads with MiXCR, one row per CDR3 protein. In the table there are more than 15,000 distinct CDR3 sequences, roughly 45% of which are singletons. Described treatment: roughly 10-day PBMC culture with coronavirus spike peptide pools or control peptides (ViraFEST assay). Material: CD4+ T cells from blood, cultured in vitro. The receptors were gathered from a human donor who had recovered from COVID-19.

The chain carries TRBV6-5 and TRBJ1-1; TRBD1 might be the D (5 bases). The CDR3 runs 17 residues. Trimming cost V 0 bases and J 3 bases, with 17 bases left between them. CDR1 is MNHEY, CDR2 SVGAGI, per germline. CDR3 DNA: TGTGCCAGCAGTTACTCTTCCGGTTTTTGGGGGGACACTGAAGCTTTCTTT. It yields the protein CASSYSSGFWGDTEAFF.

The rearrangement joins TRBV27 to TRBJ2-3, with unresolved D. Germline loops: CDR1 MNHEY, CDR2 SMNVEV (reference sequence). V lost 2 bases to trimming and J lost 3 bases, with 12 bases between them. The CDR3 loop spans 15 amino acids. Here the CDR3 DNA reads TGTGCCAGCAGTTTAGGACCCCTGGGGACAGATACGCAGTATTTT. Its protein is CASSLGPLGTDTQYF.

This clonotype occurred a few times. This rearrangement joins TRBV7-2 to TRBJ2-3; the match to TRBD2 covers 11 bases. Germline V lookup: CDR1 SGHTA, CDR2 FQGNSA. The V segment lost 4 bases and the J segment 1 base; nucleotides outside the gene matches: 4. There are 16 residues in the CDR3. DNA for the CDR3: TGTGCCAGCAGCTCGGTAGCGGGAGGGGGCACAGATACGCAGTATTTT. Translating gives CASSSVAGGGTDTQYF.

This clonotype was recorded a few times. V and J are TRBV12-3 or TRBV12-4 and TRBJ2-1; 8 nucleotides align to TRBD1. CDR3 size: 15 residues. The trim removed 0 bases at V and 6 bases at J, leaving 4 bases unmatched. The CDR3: CASSLAGTGGNEQFF. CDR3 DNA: TGTGCCAGCAGTTTAGCGGGTACAGGGGGCAATGAGCAGTTCTTC.

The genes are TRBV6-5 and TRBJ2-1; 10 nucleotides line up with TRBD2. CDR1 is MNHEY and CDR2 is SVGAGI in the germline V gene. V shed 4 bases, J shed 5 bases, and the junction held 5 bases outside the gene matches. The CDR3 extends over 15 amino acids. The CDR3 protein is CASSLTGTSDNEQFF. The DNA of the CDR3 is TGTGCCAGCAGTTTGACCGGGACTAGCGACAATGAGCAGTTCTTC.

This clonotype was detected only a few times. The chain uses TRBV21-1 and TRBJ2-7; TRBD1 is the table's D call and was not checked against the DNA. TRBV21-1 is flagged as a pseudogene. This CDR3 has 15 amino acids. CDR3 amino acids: CASSKGGTGAYEQYF. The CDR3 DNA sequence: TGTGCCAGCAGCAAGGGTGGGACAGGAGCCTACGAGCAGTACTTC.

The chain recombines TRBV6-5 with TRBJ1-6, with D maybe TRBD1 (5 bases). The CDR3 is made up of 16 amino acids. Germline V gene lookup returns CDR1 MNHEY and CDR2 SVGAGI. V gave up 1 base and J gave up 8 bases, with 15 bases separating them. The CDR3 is CASSYFPAGGDSPLHF. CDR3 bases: TGTGCCAGCAGTTACTTCCCGGCCGGAGGGGATTCACCCCTCCACTTT.

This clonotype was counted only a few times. The CDR3 loop is CSARGGVGAEAFF. For the CDR3, the DNA is TGCAGTGCTAGAGGGGGGGTTGGCGCTGAAGCTTTCTTT. J is TRBJ1-1 and V is TRBV20-1; possible D gene TRBD1, 5 bases. Trimming left V 1 base short and J 6 bases short, with 12 bases between. CDR1 DFQATT and CDR2 SNEGSKA come from the germline V gene (reference sequence). There are 13 residues in the CDR3.

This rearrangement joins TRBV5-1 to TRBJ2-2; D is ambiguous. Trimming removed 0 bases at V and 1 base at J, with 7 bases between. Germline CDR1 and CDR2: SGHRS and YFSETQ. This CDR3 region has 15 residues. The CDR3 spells CASSLDQVNTGELFF. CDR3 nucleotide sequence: TGCGCCAGCAGCTTGGATCAGGTGAACACCGGGGAGCTGTTTTTT.

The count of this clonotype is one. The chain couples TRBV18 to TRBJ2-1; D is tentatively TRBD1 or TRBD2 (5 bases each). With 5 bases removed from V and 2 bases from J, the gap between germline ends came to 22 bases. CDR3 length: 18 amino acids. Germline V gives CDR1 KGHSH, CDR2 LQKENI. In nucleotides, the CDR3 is TGTGCCAGCTCAGTAACTACTCCGGGACCCCTTACCTACAATGAGCAGTTCTTC. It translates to CASSVTTPGPLTYNEQFF.